A selection of T cell receptor beta chains follows, all from one sample in a study of cytomegalovirus exposure and HLA in healthy donors. Method: immunoSEQ multiplex PCR; TCRdb's copy keeps in-frame clones and lacks some. The profile shows 200,000 to 250,000 clones, around four fifths of them singletons. The specimen was PBMCs. The receptors stem from a woman under 30 in good health and CMV-seronegative. Each CDR3 is given with its conserved first and last residue. Fields, in order: J gene, D gene, V gene, clone size, CDR3 length, CDR3 DNA, CDR3 protein. D genes are given only for firm matches. Clone size is stated in some rows and not others, as once, few, many or a class when expanded.

TRBJ2-5 | . | TRBV7-9 | . | 18 | TGTGCCAGCAGCTTAGAACGAGGAGGTGGTACGAGCCAAGAGACCCAGTACTTC | CASSLERGGGTSQETQYF
TRBJ2-2 | . | TRBV25-1 | . | 14 | TGTGCCAGCAGGATAGGAGGGAACACGGGGGAGCTGTTTTTT | CASRIGGNTGELFF
TRBJ1-2 | . | TRBV5-8 | . | 16 | TGTGCCAGCAGCTTGTTTGCAGGACGGGCGGGCTATGGCTACACCTTC | CASSLFAGRAGYGYTF
TRBJ1-5 | TRBD1 | TRBV28 | once | 16 | TGTGCCAGCAGAGATACAGGGGATGTAAGCAATCAGCCCCAGCATTTT | CASRDTGDVSNQPQHF
TRBJ2-7 | TRBD1 | TRBV5-1 | . | 15 | TGCGCCAGCACCTTAAGGGGGACAGGGGACCACGAGCAGTACTTC | CASTLRGTGDHEQYF
TRBJ2-1 | . | TRBV29-1 | . | 12 | TGCAGCGTCTCGATCTTCCAGGGTGTGCAGTTCTTC | CSVSIFQGVQFF
TRBJ2-2 | TRBD1 | TRBV5-1 | . | 16 | TGCGCCAGCAGCCTCAGGGGGCGAGTAACCACCGGGGAGCTGTTTTTT | CASSLRGRVTTGELFF
TRBJ2-3 | . | TRBV7-3 | . | 15 | TGTGCCAGCAGCTTATTGGGTGGGAGCACAGATACGCAGTATTTT | CASSLLGGSTDTQYF
TRBJ1-2 | . | TRBV9 | . | 16 | TGTGCCAGCAGCGCCTACCGGGACACGCCTAACTATGGCTACACCTTC | CASSAYRDTPNYGYTF
TRBJ2-7 | TRBD1 | TRBV5-1 | . | 14 | TGCGCCAGCAGCCGGGACAGAGGAACCTACGAGCAGTACTTC | CASSRDRGTYEQYF
TRBJ1-5 | TRBD1 | TRBV27 | . | 17 | TGTGCCAGCGGACCGGGACAGGAAGTTATTAGCAATCAGCCCCAGCATTTT | CASGPGQEVISNQPQHF
TRBJ1-6 | . | TRBV30 | few | 12 | TGTGCCTGGAGTGCAGGGCGATCACCCCTCCACTTT | CAWSAGRSPLHF
TRBJ1-2 | . | TRBV29-1 | . | 14 | TGCAGCGTTGAGTCCGGGGGCTATGACTATGGCTACACCTTC | CSVESGGYDYGYTF
TRBJ2-5 | . | TRBV18 | few | 15 | TGTGCCAGCTCACCAGGAAGTAGGGTTCGAGAGACCCAGTACTTC | CASSPGSRVRETQYF
TRBJ2-7 | . | TRBV10-3 | few | 12 | TGTGCCGTCACAGATACGAACTACGAGCAGTACTTC | CAVTDTNYEQYF
TRBJ2-7 | . | TRBV7-8 | . | 13 | TGTGCCAGCAGCTCCACAGGTTCCTACGAGCAGTACTTC | CASSSTGSYEQYF
TRBJ2-1 | . | TRBV5-1 | . | 13 | TGCGCCAGCAGCGAGCTCTCTTACAATGAGCAGTTCTTC | CASSELSYNEQFF
TRBJ1-2 | . | TRBV30 | . | 12 | TGTGCCTGGAGTGTATCCAACTATGGCTACACCTTC | CAWSVSNYGYTF
TRBJ2-1 | . | TRBV7-8 | . | 14 | TGTGCCAGCAGCTTGCTTGGATGGAACGATGAGCAGTTCTTC | CASSLLGWNDEQFF
TRBJ1-6 | . | TRBV30 | . | 13 | TGTGCCTGGAGGGGTCTAGCCGGTTCACCCCTCCACTTT | CAWRGLAGSPLHF
TRBJ1-1 | . | TRBV5-4 | . | 15 | TGTGCCAGCAGCTTGTCCGCCGGGTTGAACACTGAAGCTTTCTTT | CASSLSAGLNTEAFF
TRBJ1-6 | TRBD1 | TRBV27 | . | 16 | TGTGCCAGCAGTTCCGGACAGGGGGCCTATAATTCACCCCTCCACTTT | CASSSGQGAYNSPLHF
TRBJ2-7 | TRBD2 | TRBV6-5 | . | 14 | TGTGCCAGCAGTCGAGCGGGGGACTCCTACGAGCAGTACTTC | CASSRAGDSYEQYF
TRBJ2-1 | TRBD1 | TRBV27 | . | 16 | TGTGCCAGCACCCTCGCCCGGGACAGGGGGCAGGGTGAGCAGTTCTTC | CASTLARDRGQGEQFF
TRBJ1-3 | . | TRBV27 | . | 15 | TGTGCCAGCAGTGCCGGACTCCCCGGAGGAAACACCATATATTTT | CASSAGLPGGNTIYF
TRBJ1-2 | . | TRBV5-1 | . | 13 | TGCGCCAGCAGCCCCGTGGGGACTGATGGCTACACCTTC | CASSPVGTDGYTF
TRBJ1-2 | . | TRBV5-4 | . | 15 | TGTGCCAGCACCACCTCCATGGGGGCTAACTATGGCTACACCTTC | CASTTSMGANYGYTF
TRBJ2-7 | . | TRBV25-1 | . | 12 | TGTGCCAGCGGAGATGAGCTCTACGAGCAGTACTTC | CASGDELYEQYF
TRBJ1-1 | TRBD1 | TRBV5-4 | . | 17 | TGTGCCAGCAGCCCTGGGACAGGGGGATTGCTGAACACTGAAGCTTTCTTT | CASSPGTGGLLNTEAFF
TRBJ1-6 | . | TRBV30 | few | 13 | TGTGCCTGGAGCCGCAGGGGTGATTCACCCCTCCACTTT | CAWSRRGDSPLHF
TRBJ1-3 | TRBD1 | TRBV10-2 | . | 15 | TGCGCCAGCACCTTGACAGGGGAGACTGGAAACACCATATATTTT | CASTLTGETGNTIYF
TRBJ2-3 | . | TRBV20-1 | . | 11 | TGCAGTGCCTCCCGGTCCGCTACGCAGTATTTT | CSASRSATQYF
TRBJ1-1 | . | TRBV2 | . | 12 | TGTGCCAGCAGTGCCGTGAACACTGAAGCTTTCTTT | CASSAVNTEAFF
TRBJ1-4 | . | TRBV30 | . | 14 | TGTGCCTGGAGTGTAGGAGCGGTTAATGAAAAACTGTTTTTT | CAWSVGAVNEKLFF
TRBJ2-7 | . | TRBV27 | few | 16 | TGTGCCAGCAGTTCCTATACTGCGGGCAGAGGGTACGAGCAGTACTTC | CASSSYTAGRGYEQYF
TRBJ2-3 | TRBD2 | TRBV28 | . | 16 | TGTGCCAGCAAACCGACTAGCGGGAGATTCACAGATACGCAGTATTTT | CASKPTSGRFTDTQYF
TRBJ1-6 | . | TRBV6-1 | . | 18 | TGTGCCAGCAGTGAAGAGGAGCGCCTAAGCTCCTATAATTCACCCCTCCACTTT | CASSEEERLSSYNSPLHF
TRBJ1-1 | TRBD1 | TRBV4-1 | . | 16 | TGCGCCAGCAGCCAAGGGTCACAGGGGGGGAACACTGAAGCTTTCTTT | CASSQGSQGGNTEAFF